These T cell receptor beta chains were read from a single sample in a study of T and B cells in COVID-19 patients. MiXCR was run by TCRdb on the multiplex PCR reads, yielding one entry per CDR3 protein. The sample comprises 8,000 to 8,500 distinct CDR3 sequences, approximately 30% of which are singletons, and 17% rests with the top ten. The specimen sequenced was blood. These receptors were obtained from a human donor with active COVID-19. The CDR3 runs from the conserved cysteine through the conserved F or W. D genes are given only for firm matches. Some rows have no size entry. The others give once, few or many, or a class for an expanded clone.

v_gene	d_gene	j_gene	abundance	CDR3nt	CDR3aa
TRBV19	TRBD1	TRBJ2-1	medium-sized	TGTGCCAGTAGTAAGGGACAGGGGGACAATGAGCAGTTCTTC	CASSKGQGDNEQFF
TRBV5-1	TRBD1	TRBJ2-1	.	TGCGCCAGCAGCCCGTACATGGGCCAACAGGGGACCCCCCTGGGGAATGAGCAGTTCTTC	CASSPYMGQQGTPLGNEQFF
TRBV19	TRBD1	TRBJ1-5	medium-sized	TGTGCCAGTAGTACACAGGGGGGTCAGCCCCAGCATTTT	CASSTQGGQPQHF
TRBV11-1	.	TRBJ2-3	medium-sized	TGTGCCAGCAGTCCTGGCAGGGGTAAGATAGATACGCAGTATTTT	CASSPGRGKIDTQYF
TRBV20-1	.	TRBJ2-7	.	TGCAGTGCTAGAGTTTCCCAATACGAGCAGTACTTC	CSARVSQYEQYF
TRBV29-1	.	TRBJ2-6	large	TGCAGCGTTGCTGGCTCTGGGGCCAACGTCCTGACTTTC	CSVAGSGANVLTF
TRBV12-3/TRBV12-4	TRBD2	TRBJ2-1	.	TGTGCCAGCAGTGGGACTAGCGGGGTCTACAATGAGCAGTTCTTC	CASSGTSGVYNEQFF
TRBV12-3/TRBV12-4	.	TRBJ2-1	medium-sized	TGTGCCAGCAGTTTTAGAGGGGGTCGATCCTACAATGAGCAGTTCTTC	CASSFRGGRSYNEQFF
TRBV6-1	.	TRBJ1-3	medium-sized	TGTGCCAGCAGTGAACTGGAGGGAAACTCTGGAAACACCATATATTTT	CASSELEGNSGNTIYF
TRBV20-1	.	TRBJ2-3	few	TGCAGTGCTAGGGCAGACTTTAGCACAGATACGCAGTATTTT	CSARADFSTDTQYF
TRBV13	.	TRBJ1-1	few	TGTGCCAGCAGCTCAAGGGGGACCATGAACACTGAAGCTTTCTTT	CASSSRGTMNTEAFF
TRBV18	TRBD1	TRBJ1-2	few	TGTGCCAGCTCACCACCAATCGGGACAGGGGTTGGCTACACCTTC	CASSPPIGTGVGYTF
TRBV6-2/TRBV6-3	TRBD1	TRBJ2-7	few	TGTGCCAGCAGTTACCGAGACAGGGGCTACGAGCAGTACTTC	CASSYRDRGYEQYF
TRBV19	TRBD1	TRBJ1-5	.	TGTGCCAGTAGTATTGGGGGACAGGGCAGGAGCAATCAGCCCCAGCATTTT	CASSIGGQGRSNQPQHF
TRBV11-2	.	TRBJ2-3	.	TGTGCCAGCAGCCCCCGACTAGATTCCACAGATACGCAGTATTTT	CASSPRLDSTDTQYF
TRBV24-1	.	TRBJ1-5	.	TGTGCCACCAGTGATAGGAGGGTCAATCAGCCCCAGCATTTT	CATSDRRVNQPQHF
TRBV6-5	TRBD2	TRBJ2-5	.	TGTGCCAGCAGCCGCGGGAGGCCGGAGACCCAGTACTTC	CASSRGRPETQYF
TRBV5-4	.	TRBJ2-5	medium-sized	TGTGCCAGCAGCTCGGGACTGGAAGAGACCCAGTACTTC	CASSSGLEETQYF
TRBV19	.	TRBJ1-5	medium-sized	TGTGCCAGTAGTGGACAAGGAAATAGCAATCAGCCCCAGCATTTT	CASSGQGNSNQPQHF
TRBV19	TRBD2	TRBJ2-3	medium-sized	TGTGCCAGTAGTACTAGCGGGGGGTCCCCGCAGACGCAGTATTTT	CASSTSGGSPQTQYF
TRBV20-1	.	TRBJ2-5	.	TGCAGTGCTACTCAACAGGGAAAGTGGGCCCAGTACTTC	CSATQQGKWAQYF
TRBV27	.	TRBJ2-5	medium-sized	TGTGCCAGCAGTTTTATAAACCAAGAGACCCAGTACTTC	CASSFINQETQYF
TRBV15	.	TRBJ1-2	.	TGTGCCACCAGCGCACAGGGTCTCTATGGCTACACCTTC	CATSAQGLYGYTF
TRBV6-1	TRBD1	TRBJ2-3	medium-sized	TGTGCCAGCAGGGGACAGGGCTCCGGTACGCAGTATTTT	CASRGQGSGTQYF
TRBV27	.	TRBJ1-5	.	TGTGCCAGCAGCAACAGGGAAAGGGAGCCCCAGCATTTT	CASSNREREPQHF
TRBV15	TRBD1	TRBJ2-7	few	TGTGCCACCAGCAGTTTCCGGACAGGGATCGAGGAGCAGTACTTC	CATSSFRTGIEEQYF
TRBV20-1	TRBD1	TRBJ1-4	.	TGCAGTGTCCCGGGACAGGTTAATGAAAAACTGTTTTTT	CSVPGQVNEKLFF
TRBV5-6	.	TRBJ2-2	few	TGTGCCAGCAGCTTACTTAGGGGAGCGGCCGCGAACACCGGGGAGCTGTTTTTT	CASSLLRGAAANTGELFF
TRBV19	.	TRBJ2-3	.	TGTGCCAGTAGTATCCCTTGGGCGGGGGCCGGGGGCACAGATACGCAGTATTTT	CASSIPWAGAGGTDTQYF
TRBV5-1	.	TRBJ1-1	.	TGCGCCAGCAGCTTGGATCCTCTGGGGACTGAAGCTTTCTTT	CASSLDPLGTEAFF
TRBV12-3/TRBV12-4	.	TRBJ2-5	medium-sized	TGTGCCAGCAGCTGGGCCACCCAAGAGACCCAGTACTTC	CASSWATQETQYF
TRBV7-9	TRBD2	TRBJ2-7	few	TGTGCCAGCAGCTTAACCCTAGCGGGGGGTCTCGAGCAGTACTTC	CASSLTLAGGLEQYF
TRBV5-4	.	TRBJ2-5	medium-sized	TGTGCCAGCAGCTTGGTCCGGGGCAGGGAGACCCAGTACTTC	CASSLVRGRETQYF
TRBV5-4	TRBD1	TRBJ2-1	few	TGTGCCAGCCACTCTGGGGGGACAGGGGTGCAGAATGAGCAGTTCTTC	CASHSGGTGVQNEQFF
TRBV20-1	.	TRBJ2-5	.	TGCAGTGCTAGAGGCCCTGACAGGCGAGAGACCCAGTACTTC	CSARGPDRRETQYF
TRBV5-5	TRBD1	TRBJ2-7	few	TGTGCCAGCAGCCAAGTGGGGACAGGCGGACCCGAGCAGTACTTC	CASSQVGTGGPEQYF
TRBV19	.	TRBJ1-5	medium-sized	TGTGCCAGTAGTATAGACCAGGTTCAGCCCCAGCATTTT	CASSIDQVQPQHF
TRBV6-4	TRBD2	TRBJ2-5	.	TGTGCCAGCAGTGACGGGACTAGCGGGGGGGAGGCCCAGTACTTC	CASSDGTSGGEAQYF
TRBV19	.	TRBJ1-1	few	TGTGCCAGTAGTATTGCGTCATACCGGGGTACTGAAGCTTTCTTT	CASSIASYRGTEAFF
TRBV29-1	.	TRBJ2-3	.	TGCAGCGTTGAGGCTGGGGATACGCAGTATTTT	CSVEAGDTQYF
TRBV5-4	.	TRBJ2-5	medium-sized	TGTGCCAGCAGCTTGGGGGGACAAGAGACCCAGTACTTC	CASSLGGQETQYF
TRBV5-1	TRBD1	TRBJ2-2	.	TGCGCCAGCAGGACAGGGACAGGCGCCGGGGAGCTGTTTTTT	CASRTGTGAGELFF
TRBV20-1	.	TRBJ2-1	.	TGCAGTGCTGACAGGAACGACAATGAGCAGTTCTTC	CSADRNDNEQFF
TRBV13	TRBD2	TRBJ2-5	medium-sized	TGTGCCAGCAGCCCCAGTGCGGGGGGGCCGGGAGAGACCCAGTACTTC	CASSPSAGGPGETQYF
TRBV28	.	TRBJ1-3	.	TGTGCCAGCAGTTCGCCTGGCCTGGGAGGAGGAAACACCATATATTTT	CASSSPGLGGGNTIYF